In its sample, the clone carrying this TCR beta chain was seen a few times. Each CDR3 protein gets one entry after TCRdb re-called the PCR reads with MiXCR. This sample has 85,000 to 120,000 distinct CDR3 sequences, with 30% to 45% found just once. The data originate from a study of molecular identifiers for immune sequencing clone quantification. Germline V CDR1 and CDR2: SGDLS, YYNGEE. The CDR3 sequence is 15 residues long. V was cut by 3 bases and J by 4 bases, with 17 bases left in between. The specimen sequenced was naive CD8+ T cells from blood, with Jurkat cell RNA spiked in. The subset denotes: FACS-sorted CD8+CD4-CCR7+CD45RA+ naive T cells. The source is a human donor in good health. Some libraries in this study had Jurkat cell RNA spiked in. The J gene is TRBJ2-7, the V gene TRBV9, with D perhaps TRBD1 or TRBD2 (5 bases each). CDR3 in DNA: TGTGCCAGCAGCGGTACGAGGGGACCCCCATACGAGCAGTACTTC. Amino acid sequence: CASSGTRGPPYEQYF.